The rows below give T cell receptor beta chains drawn from one sample of a study of T cells in Graves' hyperthyroidism and ophthalmopathy. MiXCR, run by TCRdb on the multiplex PCR reads, gives a single entry per CDR3 protein. The data hold around 300,000 distinct CDR3 sequences, with roughly an eighth observed a single time. The source material was blood. Source of these receptors: a woman in her forties with Graves' ophthalmopathy. The CDR3 runs from the conserved cysteine through the conserved F or W. The D gene is left open where the match is weak. Some rows have no size entry. The others give once, few or many, or a class for an expanded clone.

D gene | clone size | J gene | V gene | CDR3 DNA | CDR3 protein
TRBD2 | many | TRBJ2-1 | TRBV15 | TGTGCCACCAGCAGTGATGCGCGGGGGAGCTCCTACAATGAGCAGTTCTTC | CATSSDARGSSYNEQFF
. | many | TRBJ2-1 | TRBV2 | TGTGCCAGCAGTCCCCTCGGCGAGCTCAGCTCCTACAATGAGCAGTTCTTC | CASSPLGELSSYNEQFF
. | . | TRBJ2-3 | TRBV7-3 | TGTGCCAGCAGCCCCCAAAGCGGCACAGATACGCAGTATTTC | CASSPQSGTDTQYF
. | . | TRBJ1-4 | TRBV30 | TGTGCCTGGGGGGGATCGACTAATGAAAAACTGTTTTTT | CAWGGSTNEKLFF
. | many | TRBJ1-3 | TRBV2 | TGTGCCAGCAGCGCAAAGACCCCCAGCTCTGGAAACACCATATATTTT | CASSAKTPSSGNTIYF
. | many | TRBJ1-6 | TRBV12-3/TRBV12-4 | TGTGCCAGCAGTTTTGAGAATTCACCCCTCCACTTT | CASSFENSPLHF
TRBD1 | many | TRBJ2-7 | TRBV6-1 | TGTGCCAGCAGTTCCCGGACAGGGAGCTCCTACGAGCAGTACTTC | CASSSRTGSSYEQYF
TRBD2 | . | TRBJ2-5 | TRBV13 | TGTGCCAGCAGCGAACGACTAGCGGGCAACCAAGAGACCCAGTACTTC | CASSERLAGNQETQYF
. | few | TRBJ2-7 | TRBV18 | TGTGCCAGCTCCGTCGACTTGGCGCGGGAGCAGTACTTC | CASSVDLAREQYF
TRBD2 | many | TRBJ2-3 | TRBV2 | TGTGCCAGCAGTTGGACTAGCGGGGTAACAGATACGCAGTATTTT | CASSWTSGVTDTQYF
TRBD2 | . | TRBJ2-7 | TRBV7-2 | TGTGCCAGCAGCAAACGGACTAGCGGGAGGTTGGAGCAGTACTTC | CASSKRTSGRLEQYF
. | many | TRBJ2-1 | TRBV24-1 | TGTGCCACCAGTGATTTGTATGAGCAGTTCTTC | CATSDLYEQFF
. | few | TRBJ2-5 | TRBV28 | TGTGCCACCCAGACCCAGGAGACCCAGTACTTC | CATQTQETQYF
TRBD2 | many | TRBJ2-3 | TRBV10-3 | TGTGCCATCAGTGCCGGGACTACGGGTACGCAGTATTTT | CAISAGTTGTQYF
. | . | TRBJ2-3 | TRBV6-1 | TGTGCCAGCAGTGCCCCCGGGCCGCCGGTAGGTGATACGCAGTATTTT | CASSAPGPPVGDTQYF
. | many | TRBJ1-2 | TRBV27 | TGTGCCAGCAGTTTATCGAGCGGGGGCGGCTATGGCTACACCTTC | CASSLSSGGGYGYTF
. | many | TRBJ2-7 | TRBV24-1 | TGTGCCACCAGTGAATACGACAGGCGCGAGCAGTACTTC | CATSEYDRREQYF
. | many | TRBJ1-2 | TRBV12-3/TRBV12-4 | TGTGCCAGCAGTTTAGCGCTAATTGGGAAGTACTATGGCTACACCTTC | CASSLALIGKYYGYTF
TRBD2 | . | TRBJ2-2 | TRBV20-1 | TGCAGTGCTAGAGACCTCACAACTAGCGGGGGGACGAACACCGGGGAGCTGTTTTTT | CSARDLTTSGGTNTGELFF
TRBD2 | many | TRBJ2-1 | TRBV10-3 | TGTGCCACCTCACCGGGGCGGGGGGATGAGCAGTTCTTC | CATSPGRGDEQFF
TRBD2 | many | TRBJ2-1 | TRBV11-2 | TGTGCCAGCAGCGTCATGGGAGGGGAGCAGTTCTTC | CASSVMGGEQFF
. | many | TRBJ1-1 | TRBV5-1 | TGCGCCAGCAGCTTACAACAGGGAGATGAAGCTTTCTTT | CASSLQQGDEAFF